This TCR beta chain was identified in a study of blood T cell repertoires in COVID-19. TCRdb's table, derived via immunoSEQ multiplex PCR, lists solely in-frame clones and lacks some. The repertoire consists of under 300,000 clones, with 88% occurring once and the leading ten covering about 1%. The CDR3 runs 16 residues. Losses at the gene ends were 2 bases for V and 1 base for J; bases not matched to a gene: 5. Germline-derived CDR1 and CDR2 are SGHAT and FQNNGV. The chain employs TRBV11-2 and TRBJ1-1, with 9 bases that match TRBD1. The source of this sequence is a woman aged 25-40 years who had recovered from COVID-19. Specimen: PBMCs or T cells enriched from blood (not recorded which). CDR3 in amino acids: CASSLYSTGGNTEAFF. The CDR3 DNA reads TGTGCCAGCAGCTTATATTCGACAGGGGGGAACACTGAAGCTTTCTTT.